This T cell receptor (beta chain) is drawn from a study of blood T cells in healthy people across ages. This CDR3 region has 13 residues. CDR1 SGHTA and CDR2 FQGTGA come from the germline V gene. Then a second PCR, running about 6 to 11 cycles, was carried out with a sample-barcoded 5' primer and a J-beta primer mix. Via MiXCR, TCRdb re-called the 5' RACE reads, giving one row per CDR3 protein. The sample yields approximately 1.5 million distinct CDR3 sequences, roughly 32% seen once. Each donor supplied roughly 9 milliliters of peripheral blood. Findings of the study overall: The authors considered diversity estimates from one million T cells to be underestimates.

For this clonotype: Its target is not known. The junction and the germline gene differ at one end; a read error may be behind it.

The sample comprised blood. The sequence was obtained from a woman in her 30s in good health. The V gene is TRBV7-3, the J gene TRBJ2-7; 13 bases fit TRBD2. CDR3 sequence: CASSSGLAGEPYF. CDR3 sequence (DNA): TGTGCCAGCAGCTCTGGACTAGCGGGAGAGCCGTACTTC.